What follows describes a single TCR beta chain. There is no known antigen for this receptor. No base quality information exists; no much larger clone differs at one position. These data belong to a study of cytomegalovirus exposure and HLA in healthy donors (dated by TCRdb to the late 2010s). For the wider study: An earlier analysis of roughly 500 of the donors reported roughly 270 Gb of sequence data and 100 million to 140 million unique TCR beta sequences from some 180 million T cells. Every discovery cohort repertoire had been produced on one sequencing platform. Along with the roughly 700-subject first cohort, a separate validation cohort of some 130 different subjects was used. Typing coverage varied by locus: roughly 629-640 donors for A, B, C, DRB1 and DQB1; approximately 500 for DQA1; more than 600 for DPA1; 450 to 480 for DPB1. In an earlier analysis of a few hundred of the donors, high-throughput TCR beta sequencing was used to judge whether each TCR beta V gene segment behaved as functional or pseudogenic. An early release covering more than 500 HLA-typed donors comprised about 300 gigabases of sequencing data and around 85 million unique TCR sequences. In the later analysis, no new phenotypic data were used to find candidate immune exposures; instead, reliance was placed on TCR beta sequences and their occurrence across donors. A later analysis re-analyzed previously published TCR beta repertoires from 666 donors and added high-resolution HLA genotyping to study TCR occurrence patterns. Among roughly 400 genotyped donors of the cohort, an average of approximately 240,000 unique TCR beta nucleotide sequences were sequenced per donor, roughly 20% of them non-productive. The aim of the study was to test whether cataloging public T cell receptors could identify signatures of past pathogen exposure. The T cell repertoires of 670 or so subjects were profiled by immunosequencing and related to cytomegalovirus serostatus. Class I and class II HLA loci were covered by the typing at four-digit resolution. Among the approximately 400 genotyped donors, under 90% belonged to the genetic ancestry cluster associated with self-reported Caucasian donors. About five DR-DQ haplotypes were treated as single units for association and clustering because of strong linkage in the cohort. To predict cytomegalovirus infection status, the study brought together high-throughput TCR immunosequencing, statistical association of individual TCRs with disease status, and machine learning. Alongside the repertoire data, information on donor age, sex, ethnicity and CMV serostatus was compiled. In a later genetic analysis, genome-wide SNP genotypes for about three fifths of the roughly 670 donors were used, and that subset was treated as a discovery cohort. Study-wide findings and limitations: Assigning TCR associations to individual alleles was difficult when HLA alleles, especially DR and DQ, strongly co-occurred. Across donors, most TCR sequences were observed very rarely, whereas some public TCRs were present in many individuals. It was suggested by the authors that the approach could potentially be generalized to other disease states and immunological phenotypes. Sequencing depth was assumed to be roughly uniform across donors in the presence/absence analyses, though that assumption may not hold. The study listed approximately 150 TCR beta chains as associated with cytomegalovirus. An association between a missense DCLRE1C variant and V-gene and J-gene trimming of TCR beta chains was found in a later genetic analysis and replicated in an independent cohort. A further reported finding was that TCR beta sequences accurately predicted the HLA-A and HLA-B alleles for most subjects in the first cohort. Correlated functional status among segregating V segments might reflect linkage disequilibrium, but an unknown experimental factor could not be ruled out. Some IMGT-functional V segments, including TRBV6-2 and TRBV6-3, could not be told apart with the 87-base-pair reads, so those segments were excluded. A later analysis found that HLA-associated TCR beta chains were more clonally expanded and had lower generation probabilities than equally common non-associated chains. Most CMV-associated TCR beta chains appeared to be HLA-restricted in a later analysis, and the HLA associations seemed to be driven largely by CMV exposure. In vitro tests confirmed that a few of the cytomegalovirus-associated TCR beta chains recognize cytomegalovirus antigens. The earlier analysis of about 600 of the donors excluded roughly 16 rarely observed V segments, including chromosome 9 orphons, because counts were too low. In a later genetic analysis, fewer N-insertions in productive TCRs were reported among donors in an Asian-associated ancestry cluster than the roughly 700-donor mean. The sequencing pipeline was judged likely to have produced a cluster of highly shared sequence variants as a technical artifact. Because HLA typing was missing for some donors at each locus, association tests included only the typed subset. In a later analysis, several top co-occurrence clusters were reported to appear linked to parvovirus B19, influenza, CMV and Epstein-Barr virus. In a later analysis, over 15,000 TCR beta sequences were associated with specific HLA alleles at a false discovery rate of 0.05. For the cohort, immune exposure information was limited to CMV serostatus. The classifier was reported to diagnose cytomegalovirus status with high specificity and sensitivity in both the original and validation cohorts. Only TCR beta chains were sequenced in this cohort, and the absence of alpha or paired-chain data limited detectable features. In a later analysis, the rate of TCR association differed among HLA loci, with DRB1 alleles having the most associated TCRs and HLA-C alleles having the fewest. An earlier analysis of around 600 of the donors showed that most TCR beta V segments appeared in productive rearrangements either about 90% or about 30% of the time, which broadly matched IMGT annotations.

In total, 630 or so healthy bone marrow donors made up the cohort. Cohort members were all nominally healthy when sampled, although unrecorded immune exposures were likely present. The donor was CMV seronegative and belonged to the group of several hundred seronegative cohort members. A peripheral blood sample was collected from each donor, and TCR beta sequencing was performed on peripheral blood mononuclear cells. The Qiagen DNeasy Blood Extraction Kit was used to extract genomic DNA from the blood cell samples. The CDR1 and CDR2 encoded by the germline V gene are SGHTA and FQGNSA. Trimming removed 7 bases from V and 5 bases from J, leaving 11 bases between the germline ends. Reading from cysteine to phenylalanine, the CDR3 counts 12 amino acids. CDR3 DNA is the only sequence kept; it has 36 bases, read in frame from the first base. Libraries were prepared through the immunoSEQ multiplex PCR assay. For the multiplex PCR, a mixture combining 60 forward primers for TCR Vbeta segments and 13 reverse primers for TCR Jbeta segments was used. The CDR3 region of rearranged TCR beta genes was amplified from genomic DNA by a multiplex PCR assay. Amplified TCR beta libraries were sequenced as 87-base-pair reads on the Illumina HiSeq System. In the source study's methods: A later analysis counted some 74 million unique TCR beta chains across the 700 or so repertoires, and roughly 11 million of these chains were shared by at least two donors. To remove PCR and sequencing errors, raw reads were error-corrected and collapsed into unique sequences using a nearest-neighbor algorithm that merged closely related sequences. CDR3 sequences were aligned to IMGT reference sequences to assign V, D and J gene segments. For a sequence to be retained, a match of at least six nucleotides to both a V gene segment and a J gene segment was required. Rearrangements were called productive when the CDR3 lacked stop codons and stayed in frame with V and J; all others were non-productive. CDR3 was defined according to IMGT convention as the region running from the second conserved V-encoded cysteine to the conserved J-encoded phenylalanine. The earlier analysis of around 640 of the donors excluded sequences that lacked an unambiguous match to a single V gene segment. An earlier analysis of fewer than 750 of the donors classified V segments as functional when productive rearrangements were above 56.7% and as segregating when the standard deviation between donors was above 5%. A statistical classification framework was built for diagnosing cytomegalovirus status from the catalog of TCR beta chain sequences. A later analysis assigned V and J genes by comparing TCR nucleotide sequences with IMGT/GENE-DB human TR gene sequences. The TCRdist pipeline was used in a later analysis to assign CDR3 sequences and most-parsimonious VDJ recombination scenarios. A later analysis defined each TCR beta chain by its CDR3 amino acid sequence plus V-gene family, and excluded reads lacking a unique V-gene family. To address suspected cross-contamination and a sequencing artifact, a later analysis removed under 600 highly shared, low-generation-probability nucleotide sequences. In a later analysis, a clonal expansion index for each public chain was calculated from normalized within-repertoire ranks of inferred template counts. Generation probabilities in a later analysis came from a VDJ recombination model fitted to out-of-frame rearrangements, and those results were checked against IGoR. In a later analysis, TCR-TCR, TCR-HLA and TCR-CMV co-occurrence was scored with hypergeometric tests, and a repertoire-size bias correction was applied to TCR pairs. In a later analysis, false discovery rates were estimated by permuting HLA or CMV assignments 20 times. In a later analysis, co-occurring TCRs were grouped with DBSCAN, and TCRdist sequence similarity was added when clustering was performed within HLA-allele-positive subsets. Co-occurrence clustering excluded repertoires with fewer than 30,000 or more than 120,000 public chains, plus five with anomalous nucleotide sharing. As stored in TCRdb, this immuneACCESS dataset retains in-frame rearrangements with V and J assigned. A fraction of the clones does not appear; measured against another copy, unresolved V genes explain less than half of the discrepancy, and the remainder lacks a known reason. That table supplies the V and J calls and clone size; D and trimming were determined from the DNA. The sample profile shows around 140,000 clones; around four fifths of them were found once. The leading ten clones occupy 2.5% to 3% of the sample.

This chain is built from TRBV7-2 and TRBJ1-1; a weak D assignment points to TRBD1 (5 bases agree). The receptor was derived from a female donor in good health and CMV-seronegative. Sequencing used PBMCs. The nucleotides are TGTGCCAGCACCCCGGGGGGGACTGAAGCTTTCTTT. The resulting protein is CASTPGGTEAFF.